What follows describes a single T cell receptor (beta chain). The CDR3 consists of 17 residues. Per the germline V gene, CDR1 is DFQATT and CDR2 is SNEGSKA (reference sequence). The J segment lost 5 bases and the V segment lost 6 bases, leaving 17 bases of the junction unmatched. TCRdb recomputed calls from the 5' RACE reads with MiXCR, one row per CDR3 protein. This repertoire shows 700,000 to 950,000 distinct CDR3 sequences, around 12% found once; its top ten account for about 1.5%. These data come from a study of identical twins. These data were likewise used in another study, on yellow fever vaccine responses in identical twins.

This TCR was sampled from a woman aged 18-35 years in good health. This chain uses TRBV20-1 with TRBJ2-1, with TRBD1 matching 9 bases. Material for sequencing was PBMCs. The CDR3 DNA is TGCAGTGCCTCCGGGACAGGGTCCTCCGGGACTAACAATGAGCAGTTCTTC. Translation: CSASGTGSSGTNNEQFF.